This entry lists 29 T cell receptor beta chains sequenced from one sample in a study of glioma-infiltrating T cells after dendritic cell vaccination. Clones were read by immunoSEQ multiplex PCR, and TCRdb kept only the in-frame ones, dropping some. This table holds 100,000 or so clones, 90% found once. Noted time point: after dendritic cell vaccination, including at tumor progression/relapse. This sample comprised blood, obtained after dendritic cell vaccination. Receptors originate from a human donor with glioblastoma.

This sequence joins TRBV5-6 and TRBJ1-1, with TRBD1 identical over 7 bases. The CDR3 has 14 residues. The germline CDR1 and CDR2 sequences are SGHDT and YYEEEE. V was pared by 0 bases and J by 1 base, with 0 bases of the junction left unmatched. The CDR3 protein is CASSLAGGNTEAFF. As DNA, the CDR3 is TGTGCCAGCAGCTTGGCAGGGGGGAACACTGAAGCTTTCTTT.

A note on this clone: Other DNA sequences in this sample translate to the same CDR3. This sequence joins TRBV5-1 and TRBJ1-6; maybe TRBD1 (6 bases). V was shortened by 0 bases and J by 9 bases, with 13 bases between the two germline ends. CDR1 and CDR2 from the germline V gene are SGHRS and YFSETQ. There are 15 residues in the CDR3. The CDR3 reads CASSLEGGSGSPLHF. The CDR3 nucleotides are TGCGCCAGCAGCTTGGAAGGGGGATCGGGTTCACCCCTCCACTTT.

V gene TRBV15 combines with J gene TRBJ1-2; TRBD1 agrees at 10 bases. CDR3 length: 13 amino acids. Germline V gene data show CDR1 as LNHNV and CDR2 as YYDKDF (reference sequence). V shed 1 base and J 8 bases; nucleotides not matched to a gene: 1. As DNA, the CDR3 is TGTGCCACCAGCAGAGGGGACAGGGGAGGCTACACCTTC. This gives the protein CATSRGDRGGYTF. Full variable domain (outside the CDR3, taken from reference TRBV15 and TRBJ1-2): DAMVIQNPRYQVTQFGKPVTLSCSQTLNHNVMYWYQQKSSQAPKLLFHYYDKDFNNEADTPDNFQSRRPNTSFCFLDIRSPGLGDTAMYLCATSRGDRGGYTFGSGTRLTVV.

This chain connects TRBV10-1 to TRBJ2-7, with a tentative D call TRBD2 (6 bases). The CDR3 loop spans 14 amino acids. The V gene's germline CDR1 is WNHNN and CDR2 SYGVQD (reference sequence). V lost 7 bases, J lost 0 bases, and 13 bases lay in between. This CDR3 reads CASNPGTGSYEQYF. The CDR3 DNA follows: TGCGCCAGCAACCCCGGGACTGGCTCCTACGAGCAGTACTTC.

This chain joins TRBV6-5 and TRBJ1-5, with D perhaps TRBD1 (6 bases). Germline V gives CDR1 MNHEY, CDR2 SVGAGI. The CDR3 length is 14 residues. V lost 5 bases, J lost 4 bases, and 12 bases lay in between. The CDR3 DNA reads TGTGCCAGCAGTCCCCAGGACAGAAATCAGCCCCAGCATTTT. Translated: CASSPQDRNQPQHF.

The chain uses TRBV27 and TRBJ2-3; perhaps TRBD2 as D (6 bases). This CDR3 region has 16 residues. V lost 5 bases and J 0 bases, leaving 15 bases between the germline ends. Germline assignment: CDR1 MNHEY and CDR2 SMNVEV (reference sequence). CDR3 amino acids: CASSTLLAISTDTQYF. The CDR3 DNA reads as TGTGCCAGCAGTACCCTCCTAGCGATCAGCACAGATACGCAGTATTTT.

The sample holds one count of this clone. The rearrangement links TRBV30 to TRBJ1-6, with D maybe TRBD1 (6 bases). Trimming pared 1 base from V and 7 bases from J, leaving 20 bases between. CDR1 GTSNPN and CDR2 SVGIG come from the germline V gene (reference sequence). This CDR3 has 17 residues. Here the CDR3 reads CAWSGTLTGKLNSPLHF. The DNA for the CDR3 is TGTGCCTGGAGTGGTACCCTTACAGGGAAATTAAATTCACCCCTCCACTTT.

DNA for the CDR3: TGTGCCAGTAGAGGGGGGGTCTGGAATTCACCCCTCCACTTT. It encodes CASRGGVWNSPLHF. This rearrangement joins TRBV19 to TRBJ1-6; the D gene is possibly TRBD1 (6 bases). The germline CDR1 and CDR2 sequences are LNHDA and SQIVND (reference sequence). The V gene lost 6 bases and the J gene lost 7 bases, with 13 bases spanning the gap. This CDR3 has 14 residues.

The chain recombines TRBV19 with TRBJ1-5; D possibly corresponds to TRBD1 (6 bases). Germline lookup yields CDR1 LNHDA and CDR2 SQIVND (reference sequence). The V end lost 7 bases, the J end lost 4 bases, and 26 bases lay between the germline ends. This CDR3 spans 18 amino acids. CDR3 nucleotides: TGTGCCAGTACGTCTTCCGACGGTCAGGGGCTGGGTAATCAGCCCCAGCATTTT. It specifies CASTSSDGQGLGNQPQHF.

The V call is TRBV6-1, the J call TRBJ1-1, with D unclear. The V and J ends lost 5 bases and 6 bases respectively, with 13 bases between them. The CDR3 consists of 13 residues. Per the germline V gene, CDR1 is MNHNS and CDR2 is SASEGT. The CDR3: CASSFTQRSEAFF. In nucleotides, the CDR3 is TGTGCCAGCAGTTTTACACAGCGGTCTGAAGCTTTCTTT.

The chain has TRBV2 and TRBJ2-7; D possibly corresponds to TRBD1 (6 bases). The CDR3 runs 14 residues. Between the trimmed V and J ends, which lost 6 bases and 5 bases, there was a span of 17 bases. Germline V gives CDR1 SNHLY, CDR2 FYNNEI. Here the CDR3 DNA reads TGTGCCAGCAGAGAACTTAGAGGGGGAGACGAGCAGTACTTC. This codes for CASRELRGGDEQYF. Drawing the rest from reference TRBV2 and TRBJ2-7, the complete variable domain is EPEVTQTPSHQVTQMGQEVILRCVPISNHLYFYWYRQILGQKVEFLVSFYNNEISEKSEIFDDQFSVERPDGSNFTLKIRSTKLEDSAMYFCASRELRGGDEQYFGPGTRLTVT.

This clone is a singleton in its sample. This sequence joins TRBV5-1 and TRBJ2-7; 7 positions agree with TRBD1. This CDR3 is built from 14 residues. J gave up 1 base and V 4 bases, and 5 bases lay outside the gene matches. CDR1 is SGHRS and CDR2 is YFSETQ in the germline V gene. In nucleotides, the CDR3 is TGCGCCAGCAGCCCGACAGGGCTATCCTACGAGCAGTACTTC. Protein product: CASSPTGLSYEQYF.

The chain combines TRBV5-1 with TRBJ2-7; D might be TRBD2 (8 bases). CDR1 is SGHRS and CDR2 is YFSETQ in the germline V gene. V lost 4 bases, J lost 3 bases, and 17 bases lay in between. The CDR3 has 15 amino acids. In DNA, the CDR3 is TGCGCCAGCAGCAGAGGCGGGGGGACAGACTACGAGCAGTACTTC. Protein sequence: CASSRGGGTDYEQYF.

This rearrangement joins TRBV6-4 to TRBJ1-4, with 8 bases that match TRBD1. The V and J ends lost 6 bases and 8 bases, in that order; junction bases with no gene match: 8. Germline assignment: CDR1 MRHNA and CDR2 SNTAGT. This CDR3 is 14 amino acids long. CDR3 sequence reads: CASREDRAEEKLFF. The CDR3 DNA follows: TGTGCCAGCAGGGAGGACAGGGCAGAAGAAAAACTGTTTTTT.

V gene TRBV9 combines with J gene TRBJ2-3; 14 bases are shared with TRBD2. After removal of 3 bases from V and 7 bases from J, the junction contained 7 bases not matched to a gene. Germline assignment: CDR1 SGDLS and CDR2 YYNGEE. The CDR3 covers 16 residues. This CDR3 is CASSARLAGGQHTQYF. CDR3 coding DNA: TGTGCCAGCAGCGCCCGACTAGCGGGGGGGCAACATACGCAGTATTTT.

The chain recombines TRBV2 with TRBJ2-1; 8 positions match TRBD1. The CDR3 sequence is 14 residues long. V lost 5 bases and J lost 5; bases outside the gene matches: 5. CDR1 SNHLY and CDR2 FYNNEI come from the germline V gene. CDR3: CASSFDRGNNEQFF. For the CDR3, the DNA is TGTGCCAGCAGTTTTGACAGGGGCAACAATGAGCAGTTCTTC.

The chain carries TRBV5-6 and TRBJ2-5, with TRBD2 matching 9 bases. The CDR3 is 15 residues long. Unmatched junction bases numbered 6, after V lost 4 bases and J lost 2 bases. CDR1 is SGHDT, CDR2 YYEEEE, per germline. CDR3 sequence (DNA): TGTGCCAGCAGCCCACTAGCGGGTGGTCAAGAGACCCAGTACTTC. It translates to CASSPLAGGQETQYF.

This chain links TRBV2 with TRBJ1-2, with D unclear. V was trimmed by 4 bases and J by 6 bases, leaving 18 bases between them. The CDR3 length is 15 residues. Germline assignment: CDR1 SNHLY and CDR2 FYNNEI. This CDR3 reads CASSALRGPHDGYTF. The CDR3 bases are TGTGCCAGCAGTGCTCTCCGGGGTCCACATGATGGCTACACCTTC.

The chain combines TRBV5-1 with TRBJ2-7; the match to TRBD2 covers 12 bases. The junction had 1 base not matched to a gene; V was cut back by 2 bases and J by 1 base. Germline-derived CDR1 and CDR2 are SGHRS and YFSETQ. The CDR3 sequence is 15 residues long. The chain's CDR3 is CASSFGTSGSYEQYF. The CDR3 DNA follows: TGCGCCAGCAGCTTTGGGACTAGCGGGTCCTACGAGCAGTACTTC.

V is TRBV6-5 and J is TRBJ1-3; D gene ambiguous. V dropped 2 bases and J dropped 1 base, with 6 bases sitting between them. Germline CDR1 MNHEY, CDR2 SVGAGI. CDR3 length equals 14 residues. For the CDR3, the DNA is TGTGCCAGCAGTTACGACTCGTCTGGAAACACCATATATTTT. The encoded protein is CASSYDSSGNTIYF.

The chain has TRBV19 and TRBJ1-5; 7 bases are a match to TRBD1. The CDR3 extends over 13 amino acids. Germline CDR1 and CDR2: LNHDA and SQIVND (reference sequence). The junction had 5 bases not matched to a gene; V was cut back by 9 bases and J by 3 bases. CDR3 residues: CASAGQDNQPQHF. CDR3 DNA sequence: TGTGCCAGCGCCGGACAGGACAATCAGCCCCAGCATTTT. The whole variable domain, remainder taken from reference TRBV19 and TRBJ1-5, is DGGITQSPKYLFRKEGQNVTLSCEQNLNHDAMYWYRQDPGQGLRLIYYSQIVNDFQKGDIAEGYSVSREKKESFPLTVTSAQKNPTAFYLCASAGQDNQPQHFGDGTRLSIL.

The genes are TRBV11-1 and TRBJ2-1, with D hard to call. CDR1 is SGHAT, CDR2 FQDESV, per germline (reference sequence). Trimming removed 2 bases at V and 8 bases at J, with 13 bases between. This CDR3 contains 14 residues. This CDR3 is CASSLSPLVYEQFF. The CDR3 DNA sequence: TGTGCCAGCAGCTTATCTCCCCTAGTATATGAGCAGTTCTTC.

This clone was detected only once. The junction departs from the called germline gene at one end, perhaps through a read error. Different DNA sequences within this sample yield the same CDR3. The CDR3 loop reads CASSQDQWDRRVINSPLHF. DNA for the CDR3: TGCGCCAGCAGCCAAGATCAGTGGGACAGGCGGGTTATCAATTCCCCCCTCCACTTT. The chain couples TRBV4-1 to TRBJ1-6; 8 bases map to TRBD1. The CDR3 runs to 19 residues. Germline V gene lookup returns CDR1 MGHRA and CDR2 YSYEKL.

A word on this clone: The sample contains more than one DNA sequence encoding this CDR3. The chain has TRBV5-1 and TRBJ1-3; D might be TRBD1 (5 bases). CDR1 is SGHRS and CDR2 is YFSETQ in the germline V gene. Trimming pared 0 bases from V and 3 bases from J, leaving 7 bases between. This CDR3 has 14 residues. The CDR3, as DNA: TGCGCCAGCAGCTTGGCAGGGTATGGAAACACCATATATTTT. Its protein product is CASSLAGYGNTIYF.

The chain joins TRBV4-2 to TRBJ1-3; a weak D match, TRBD1 (5 bases). The V gene's germline CDR1 is LGHNA and CDR2 YNFKEQ. The CDR3 has 15 amino acids. V dropped 1 base and J dropped 3 bases, with 10 bases sitting between them. The CDR3 is CASSQAFQGGNTIYF. The CDR3 coding sequence is TGTGCCAGCAGCCAAGCCTTCCAGGGTGGAAACACCATATATTTT.

In its sample, this clone was seen once. The V and J genes are TRBV7-6 and TRBJ2-1, with a weak D call TRBD2 (5 bases). With 5 bases removed from V and 0 bases from J, the gap between germline ends came to 14 bases. The CDR3 is 16 amino acids. Germline CDR1 reads SGHVS; CDR2 reads FNYEAQ. CDR3 coding DNA: TGTGCCAGCAGCCCTACCAGCGGCAGCTCCTACAATGAGCAGTTCTTC. The encoded protein is CASSPTSGSSYNEQFF.

Only a few counts were recorded for this clone. The chain carries TRBV4-2 and TRBJ1-1; TRBD1 aligns across 8 bases. The V segment lost 0 bases and the J segment 0 bases; nucleotides outside the gene matches: 9. This CDR3 region has 18 residues. Germline CDR1 reads LGHNA; CDR2 reads YNFKEQ. DNA for the CDR3: TGTGCCAGCAGCCAAGACGGGGCAGGGGGCTACATGAACACTGAAGCTTTCTTT. Amino acid sequence: CASSQDGAGGYMNTEAFF.

The J gene is TRBJ2-1, the V gene TRBV29-1; tentative D call: TRBD2 (5 bases). This CDR3 has 14 amino acids. Germline assignment: CDR1 SQVTM and CDR2 ANQGSEA. Trimming left V 4 bases short and J 1 base short, with 11 bases between. The CDR3, as DNA: TGCAGCGTTGGTACTAGACTTTCCTACAATGAGCAGTTCTTC. It translates to CSVGTRLSYNEQFF.

The J gene is TRBJ1-1, the V gene TRBV27; unclear D gene. This CDR3 region has 15 residues. Between the trimmed V and J ends, which lost 6 bases and 0 bases, there was a span of 14 bases. The germline gives CDR1 MNHEY, CDR2 SMNVEV (reference sequence). The CDR3 region is CASRQERLLNTEAFF. Here the CDR3 DNA reads TGTGCCAGCAGACAAGAAAGACTATTGAACACTGAAGCTTTCTTT.